Below, 10 T cell receptor beta chains from the same sample are listed, as sequenced in a study of monozygotic twins with inflammatory bowel disease. TCRdb re-analyzed the 5' RACE reads; it lists each CDR3 protein once, without DNA. The clone table shows about 380,000 distinct CDR3 sequences, with the ten largest holding around 2.6%. The source material was blood. These receptors were collected from a human donor with ulcerative colitis or Crohn's disease, or a healthy co-twin of an affected twin (not recorded which).

V and J are TRBV5-1 and TRBJ1-1; TCRdb names TRBD1, which stays unverified in the absence of DNA. Germline values: CDR1 SGHRS, CDR2 YFSETQ. The CDR3 extends over 13 amino acids. The CDR3 is CASKQGMDTEAFF.

V gene TRBV7-2 combines with J gene TRBJ1-2; without DNA, the TCRdb call of TRBD1 cannot be checked. The length of the CDR3 is 15 residues. The germline CDR1 and CDR2 sequences are SGHTA and FQGNSA. This CDR3 is CASSLAWDPDEGYTF.

The J gene is TRBJ1-5, the V gene TRBV12-3 or TRBV12-4; absent DNA, TCRdb's TRBD1 call cannot be checked. The CDR3 runs to 12 residues. The CDR3: CASSIVPRSQHF.

This sequence joins TRBV29-1 and TRBJ1-5; the TCRdb call, TRBD1, lacks DNA for checking. The CDR3 length is 12 residues. CDR1 and CDR2 (germline): SQVTM, ANQGSEA. The CDR3 is CSAQGPGEPQHF.

V is TRBV12-3 or TRBV12-4 and J is TRBJ1-2; with no DNA, the TCRdb D assignment of TRBD1 cannot be verified. The CDR3 consists of 14 residues. CDR3 sequence: CASSHSATNYGYTF.

The chain combines TRBV20-1 with TRBJ2-7; TCRdb reports TRBD2, a call that lacks DNA to check it against. This CDR3 comprises 19 residues. Germline V gene sequence: CDR1 DFQATT, CDR2 SNEGSKA (reference sequence). The CDR3 sequence: CSASFLRGLAGGRSYEQYF.

The V and J genes are TRBV19 and TRBJ2-5; no DNA is available, so the TRBD2 call from TCRdb remains unchecked. Germline loops: CDR1 LNHDA, CDR2 SQIVND (reference sequence). The CDR3 is 14 residues long. The CDR3 loop is CASSITSGGETQYF.

The J gene is TRBJ2-3, the V gene TRBV12-3 or TRBV12-4; TCRdb outputs TRBD2, but without DNA this stays unchecked. This CDR3 has 16 residues. CDR3 sequence reads: CASSSSLAGTTDTQYF.

The chain couples TRBV6-5 to TRBJ2-1. The CDR3 contains 17 residues. Germline lookup yields CDR1 MNHEY and CDR2 SVGAGI. The CDR3 region is CASSYPIKGGSYNEQFF.

V gene TRBV20-1 combines with J gene TRBJ1-4. The length of the CDR3 is 11 residues. Per the germline V gene, CDR1 is DFQATT and CDR2 is SNEGSKA (reference sequence). CDR3 loop: CSAVSDEKLFF.